This T cell receptor beta chain was captured by sequencing in a study of technical replicates of blood from several donors. Trimming took off 7 bases at V and 3 bases at J, with 16 bases between the two ends. The CDR3 is made up of 14 amino acids. Germline CDR1 is WSHSY and CDR2 is SAAADI. The protocol was immunoSEQ multiplex PCR, while the TCRdb copy is restricted to in-frame clones and leaves out a portion. Of some 8,900 clones in the sample, roughly nine tenths are singletons; the top ten hold more than 8%. The chain recombines TRBV10-2 with TRBJ2-7; the D gene is possibly TRBD2 (6 bases). This receptor was identified in a human donor in good health. The sample consisted of PBMCs. This chain's CDR3 is CASIQAGLFYEQYF. CDR3 bases: TGCGCCAGCATCCAGGCGGGACTCTTCTACGAGCAGTACTTC.